This note documents a single T cell receptor (beta chain) sequence. Germline assignment: CDR1 SNHLY and CDR2 FYNNEI. The CDR3 length is 11 residues. Deletions cut 7 bases from V and 9 bases from J, with 10 bases between. Naive CD8 isolation took CD45RO-negative cells positively selected for CCR7 and excluded terminally differentiated effector memory CD45RA+ cells. Profiling relied on immunoSEQ multiplex PCR, and the TCRdb table lists in-frame clones only, not all of them. The data hold hundreds of thousands of clones, with roughly 98% observed a single time. These data originate in a study of shared clonotypes between healthy human individuals. The wider study: Each donor's CD4 naive and CD4 memory cells filled three plates apiece, CD8 naive two, and CD8 memory one.

The sequence was collected from a man aged 30 to 45 in good health. V gene TRBV2 combines with J gene TRBJ2-1; D gene uncertain. The source material was naive CD8+ T cells sorted from blood. CDR3 region: CASNVGIEQFF. The CDR3 nucleotides are TGTGCCAGCAACGTGGGGATTGAGCAGTTCTTC.